A selection of T cell receptor beta chains follows, all from one sample in a study of cytomegalovirus exposure and HLA in healthy donors. Libraries were prepared by immunoSEQ multiplex PCR; TCRdb keeps only in-frame clonotypes and omits some of them. The sample has 40,000 to 65,000 clones. The sequenced material came from PBMCs. Every receptor here comes from a man between 40 and 49 years old in good health and CMV-seropositive. Both conserved end residues are part of each CDR3. The order of the fields is V gene, J gene, D gene, CDR3 DNA, CDR3 protein. D genes are given only for firm matches.

>TRBV7-2|TRBJ1-2|TRBD1
TGTGCCAGCAGCCTGGGGACAGGGGACACAAGGGGCTACACCTTC
CASSLGTGDTRGYTF
>TRBV2|TRBJ2-7|TRBD1
TGTGCCAGCAGTGATGGGACAGGAAACTACGAGCAGTACTTC
CASSDGTGNYEQYF
>TRBV4-3|TRBJ1-1|NA
TGCGCCAGCAGCCAAGATTCTGGAGAGAACACTGAAGCTTTCTTT
CASSQDSGENTEAFF
>TRBV5-5|TRBJ1-2|NA
TGTGCCAGCAGCTTGGCTTCGGGAGGCTACACCTTC
CASSLASGGYTF
>TRBV10-3|TRBJ2-2|TRBD2
TGTGCCATCAGTGAGTCGGGGAGCGGGGGGCTAAACACCGGGGAGCTGTTTTTT
CAISESGSGGLNTGELFF
>TRBV9|TRBJ2-6|TRBD1
TGTGCCAGCAGCGCCCGATTGACAGGGGGAAAAGGGGCCAACGTCCTGACTTTC
CASSARLTGGKGANVLTF
>TRBV18|TRBJ2-3|NA
TGTGCCAGCTCACCACGGCAGGCTGCAGATACGCAGTATTTT
CASSPRQAADTQYF
>TRBV30|TRBJ2-7|NA
TGTGCCTGGAGTGGGGCCCAGGGCTCCTACGAGCAGTACTTC
CAWSGAQGSYEQYF
>TRBV25-1|TRBJ2-7|TRBD2
TGTGCCAGCACAGCTAGCGGGGCGGGGAACGAGCAGTACTTC
CASTASGAGNEQYF
>TRBV7-6|TRBJ2-1|NA
TGTGCCAGCAGCTTCAACGGTGTGCATGAGCAGTTCTTC
CASSFNGVHEQFF
>TRBV18|TRBJ1-5|NA
TGTGCCAGCTCACCACGTGCGGATCAGCCCCAGCATTTT
CASSPRADQPQHF
>TRBV5-1|TRBJ2-1|TRBD2
TGCGCCAGCAGCTTAGGGAGGGGCTCCGACAATGAGCAGTTCTTC
CASSLGRGSDNEQFF
>TRBV7-9|TRBJ2-5|TRBD2
TGTGCCAGCAGCTCCCCTCCTGGGAGGGCCGGAGAGACCCAGTACTTC
CASSSPPGRAGETQYF
>TRBV6-5|TRBJ2-3|NA
TGTGCCAGCAGTTACAGGGGCCCTCCCACAGATACGCAGTATTTT
CASSYRGPPTDTQYF
>TRBV15|TRBJ2-7|TRBD2
TGTGCCACCAGCAGCGTCCCGGGACTAGCGGGAGGGCCTTCCTACGAGCAGTACTTC
CATSSVPGLAGGPSYEQYF
>TRBV28|TRBJ2-3|NA
TGTGCCAGCAGTTTTAGGAGCTTATTCCGAGATACGCAGTATTTT
CASSFRSLFRDTQYF
>TRBV30|TRBJ1-5|NA
TGTGCCTGGTCTAACAGGGCCAATCAGCCCCAGCATTTT
CAWSNRANQPQHF
>TRBV6-5|TRBJ1-5|NA
TGTGCCAGCAGTTACTCCCAACTGGGCCAGCCCCAGCATTTT
CASSYSQLGQPQHF
>TRBV7-6|TRBJ1-3|NA
TGTGCCAGCAGCTATAGAGGGTCCGTTGGAAACACCATATATTTT
CASSYRGSVGNTIYF